Below are 3 T cell receptor beta chains sequenced from a single sample in a study of beta chain features in type 1 diabetes (dated by TCRdb to 2017 to 2018). To prepare the library, the immunoSEQ multiplex PCR assay was applied. The entire amount of isolated RNA was reverse transcribed using the High Capacity cDNA Reverse Transcription Kit, so the sequenced TCRB transcripts were expressed ones. The clones in this table, taken by TCRdb from immuneACCESS, are in-frame only. Not every clone is retained; where verified, under half of the shortfall comes from an unresolved V gene, and the cause of the rest is unknown. The sample has approximately 170,000 clones on record, about 9.1% of them singletons. Under 2.5% of the sample goes to the ten largest clones. Sequenced: central memory CD4+ T cells from blood. These TCRs come from a woman younger than 35 in good health.

This clone was observed a handful of times. At one boundary the junction diverges from the germline segment, which might be a read error. V gene TRBV7-7 combines with J gene TRBJ2-1; TRBD2 is a possible D gene (6 bases). Germline CDR1 reads SSHAT; CDR2 reads FNYEAQ (reference sequence). This CDR3 has 13 residues. The CDR3 loop reads CASSLDAGNEQFF. CDR3 coding DNA: TGTGCTAGCAGCTTAGATGCGGGGAATGAGCAGTTCTTC.

The chain employs TRBV5-1 and TRBJ2-1; D is unclear. CDR1 is SGHRS, CDR2 YFSETQ, per germline. CDR3 length equals 16 residues. Trimming removed 5 bases from V and 0 bases from J, with 15 bases in between. The CDR3 DNA sequence: TGCGCCAGCAGGCCCGAGGCGTTAGTCTCCTACAATGAGCAGTTCTTC. This translates into CASRPEALVSYNEQFF.

Only a few counts were recorded for this clone. The V gene is TRBV18, the J gene TRBJ1-1, with 7 positions matching TRBD1. The germline gives CDR1 KGHSH, CDR2 LQKENI. J was trimmed by 3 bases and V by 3 bases; bases with no gene match: 7. The CDR3 extends over 15 amino acids. The CDR3 DNA sequence: TGTGCCAGCTCACCGCAGAGGGGGCAGTACACTGAAGCTTTCTTT. Its protein product is CASSPQRGQYTEAFF.